This T cell receptor (beta chain) was recorded in a study of cytomegalovirus exposure and HLA in healthy donors. Study outcomes and limitations: Common viral pathogens were later found to be apparently linked to several of the most significant clusters.

A word on this clone: Its cognate antigen is unknown.

The PCR ran on 60 Vbeta and 13 Jbeta primers. Only in-frame clones appear in the TCRdb table, and some are missing; sequencing was by immunoSEQ multiplex PCR. The repertoire holds about 65,000 clones, roughly 80% seen once, with under 3% in the top ten. The CDR3 loop spans 15 amino acids. V was clipped by 3 bases and J by 0 bases; unmatched bases: 3. From germline, CDR1 is SGHTS and CDR2 YDEGEE. These donors, healthy bone marrow donors, were studied. Unrecorded immune exposures were likely, despite nominal health at sampling. The sequence was collected from a girl under 18 in good health and CMV-seropositive. This chain uses TRBV5-8 with TRBJ2-1; 7 nucleotides line up with TRBD1. The sequenced material came from PBMCs. The CDR3 nucleotides are TGTGCCAGCAGCTGGGACAGCTACTCCTACAATGAGCAGTTCTTC. Encoded protein: CASSWDSYSYNEQFF. Looking up the rest from reference TRBV5-8 and TRBJ2-1 gives the full variable domain: EAGVTQSPTHLIKTRGQQATLRCSPISGHTSVYWYQQALGLGLQFLLWYDEGEERNRGNFPPRFSGRQFPNYSSELNVNALELEDSALYLCASSWDSYSYNEQFFGPGTRLTVL.